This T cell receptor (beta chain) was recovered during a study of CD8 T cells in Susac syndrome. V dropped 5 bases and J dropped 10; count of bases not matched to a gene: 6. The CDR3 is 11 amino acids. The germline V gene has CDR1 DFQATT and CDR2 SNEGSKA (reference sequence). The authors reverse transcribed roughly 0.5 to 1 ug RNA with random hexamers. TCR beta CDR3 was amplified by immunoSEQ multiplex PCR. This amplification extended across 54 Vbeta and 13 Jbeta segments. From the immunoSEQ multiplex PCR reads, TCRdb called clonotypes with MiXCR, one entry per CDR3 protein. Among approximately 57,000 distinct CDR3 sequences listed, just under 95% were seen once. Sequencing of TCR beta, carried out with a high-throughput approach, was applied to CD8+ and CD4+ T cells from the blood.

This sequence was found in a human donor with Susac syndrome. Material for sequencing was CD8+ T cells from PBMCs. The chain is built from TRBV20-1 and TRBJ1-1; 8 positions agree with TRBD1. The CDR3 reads CSAPQGARAFF. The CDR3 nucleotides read TGCAGTGCTCCTCAGGGGGCTCGAGCTTTCTTT.